This TCR beta chain came from a study of healthy donors' naive CD4 and CD8 T cells. Whole-study results and caveats: CDR3 charge plus V and J genes appeared to account for around 12% of CD4/CD8 variance. Negatively charged CDR3s marked CD8+ lineage; positively charged CDR3s marked CD4+ lineage.

Starting from around 500 ng of total RNA, TCR libraries were made with linear amplification. TCRdb fed the reads into MiXCR, producing one record per CDR3 protein. This table has 150,000 to 200,000 distinct CDR3 sequences, around three quarters appearing once. Turning to this clonotype: What it binds is not known.

Naive T cells were sorted: CD4+CD8-CD45RO-CD45RA+ for CD4+, CD8+CD4-CD45RA+CD27bright for CD8+. In germline, CDR1 is ENHRY, CDR2 SYGVKD. CDR3 length: 13 residues. The ends lost 10 bases at V and 3 bases at J; junction bases unmatched: 6. The V gene is TRBV10-3, the J gene TRBJ2-1; 7 bases agree with TRBD2. Specimen: naive CD4+ and CD8+ T cells sorted from blood, pooled from several donors. This clonotype originated in a pool of human donors in good health; the sample pools cells from several healthy donors. The CDR3 reads CATTSAYYNEQFF. The CDR3 DNA follows: TGTGCCACAACTAGCGCCTACTACAATGAGCAGTTCTTC.